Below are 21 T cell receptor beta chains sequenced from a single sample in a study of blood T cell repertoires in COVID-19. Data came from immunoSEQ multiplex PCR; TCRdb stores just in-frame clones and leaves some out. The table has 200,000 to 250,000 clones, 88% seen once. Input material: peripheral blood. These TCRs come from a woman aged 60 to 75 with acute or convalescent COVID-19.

CDR3 sequence (DNA): TGTGCCAGCAGTTCTGAGGGACTTACCAACACTGAAGCTTTCTTT. This translates into CASSSEGLTNTEAFF. The gene calls are TRBV6-5 and TRBJ1-1; tentatively, D is TRBD1 (5 bases). V lost 4 bases and J lost 2, with 14 bases in between. Germline CDR1 and CDR2: MNHEY and SVGAGI. This CDR3 has 15 residues.

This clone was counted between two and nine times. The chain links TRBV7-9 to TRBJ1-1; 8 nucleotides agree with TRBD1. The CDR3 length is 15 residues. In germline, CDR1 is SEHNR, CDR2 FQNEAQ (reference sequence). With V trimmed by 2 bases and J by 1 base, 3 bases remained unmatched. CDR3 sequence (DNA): TGTGCCAGCAGCTTAAACAGGGGGTGGAACACTGAAGCTTTCTTT. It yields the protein CASSLNRGWNTEAFF.

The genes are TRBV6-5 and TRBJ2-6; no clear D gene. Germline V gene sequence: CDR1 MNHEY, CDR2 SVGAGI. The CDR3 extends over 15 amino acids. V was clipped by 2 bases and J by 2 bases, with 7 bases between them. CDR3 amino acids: CASSYRVAGANVLTF. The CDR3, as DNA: TGTGCCAGCAGTTACCGAGTAGCTGGGGCCAACGTCCTGACTTTC.

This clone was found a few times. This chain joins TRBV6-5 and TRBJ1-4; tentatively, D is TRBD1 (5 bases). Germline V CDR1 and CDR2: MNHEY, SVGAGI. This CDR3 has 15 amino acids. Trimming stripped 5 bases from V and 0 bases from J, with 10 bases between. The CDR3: CASSPGFATNEKLFF. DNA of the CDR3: TGTGCCAGCAGTCCAGGGTTCGCAACTAATGAAAAACTGTTTTTT.

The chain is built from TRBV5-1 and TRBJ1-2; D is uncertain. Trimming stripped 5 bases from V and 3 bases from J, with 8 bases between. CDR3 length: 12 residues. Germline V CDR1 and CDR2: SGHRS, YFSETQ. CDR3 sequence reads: CASSVADYGYTF. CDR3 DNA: TGCGCCAGCAGTGTGGCGGACTATGGCTACACCTTC. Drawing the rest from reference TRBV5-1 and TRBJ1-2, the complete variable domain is KAGVTQTPRYLIKTRGQQVTLSCSPISGHRSVSWYQQTPGQGLQFLFEYFSETQRNKGNFPGRFSGRQFSNSRSEMNVSTLELGDSALYLCASSVADYGYTFGSGTRLTVV.

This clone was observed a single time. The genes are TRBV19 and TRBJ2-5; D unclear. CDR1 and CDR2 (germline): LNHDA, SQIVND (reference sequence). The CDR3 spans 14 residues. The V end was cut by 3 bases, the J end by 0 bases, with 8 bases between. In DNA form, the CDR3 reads TGTGCCAGTAGTATTGCGAATTACCAAGAGACCCAGTACTTC. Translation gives CASSIANYQETQYF.

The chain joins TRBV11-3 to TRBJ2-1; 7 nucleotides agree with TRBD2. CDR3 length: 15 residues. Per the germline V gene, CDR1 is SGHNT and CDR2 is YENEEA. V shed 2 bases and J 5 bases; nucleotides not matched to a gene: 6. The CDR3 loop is CASSLTRELDNEQFF. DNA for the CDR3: TGTGCCAGCAGCTTAACGCGGGAGTTGGACAATGAGCAGTTCTTC.

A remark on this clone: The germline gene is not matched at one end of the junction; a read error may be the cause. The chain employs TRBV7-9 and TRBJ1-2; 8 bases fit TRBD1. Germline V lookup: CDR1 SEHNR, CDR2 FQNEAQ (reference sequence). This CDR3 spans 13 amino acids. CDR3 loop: CASSLSASGTGVF. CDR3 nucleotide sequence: TGTGCCAGCAGCTTATCGGCGTCCGGGACAGGCGTCTTC.

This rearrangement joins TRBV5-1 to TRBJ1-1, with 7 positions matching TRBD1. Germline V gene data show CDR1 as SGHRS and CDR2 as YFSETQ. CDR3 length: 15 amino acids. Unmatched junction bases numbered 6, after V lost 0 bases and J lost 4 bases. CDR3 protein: CASSLEGRGSTEAFF. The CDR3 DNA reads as TGCGCCAGCAGCTTGGAGGGCAGGGGGAGCACTGAAGCTTTCTTT.

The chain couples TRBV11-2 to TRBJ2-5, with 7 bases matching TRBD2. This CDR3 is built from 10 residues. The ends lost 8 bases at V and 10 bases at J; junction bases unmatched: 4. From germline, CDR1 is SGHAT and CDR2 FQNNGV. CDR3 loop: CASSREVQYF. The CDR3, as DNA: TGTGCCAGCTCTCGGGAGGTCCAGTACTTC.

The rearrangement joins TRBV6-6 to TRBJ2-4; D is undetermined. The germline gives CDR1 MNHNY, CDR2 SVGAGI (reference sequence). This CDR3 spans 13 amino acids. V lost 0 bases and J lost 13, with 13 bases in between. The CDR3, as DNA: TGTGCCAGCAGTTACTCACGCCTTTCGAGACAGTACTTC. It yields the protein CASSYSRLSRQYF.

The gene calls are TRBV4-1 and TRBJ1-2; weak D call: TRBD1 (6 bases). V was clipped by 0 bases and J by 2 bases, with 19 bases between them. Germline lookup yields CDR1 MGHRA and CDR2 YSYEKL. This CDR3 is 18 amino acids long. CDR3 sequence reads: CASSQDWETGRANYGYTF. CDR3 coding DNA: TGCGCCAGCAGCCAAGATTGGGAAACAGGGCGGGCCAACTATGGCTACACCTTC.

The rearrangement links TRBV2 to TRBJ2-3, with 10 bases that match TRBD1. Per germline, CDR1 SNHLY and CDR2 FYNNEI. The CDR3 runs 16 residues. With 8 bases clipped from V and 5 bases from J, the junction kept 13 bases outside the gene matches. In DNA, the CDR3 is TGTGCCAGCGACGGGGGGGGACAGGGGCCAGGAGATACGCAGTATTTT. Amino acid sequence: CASDGGGQGPGDTQYF.

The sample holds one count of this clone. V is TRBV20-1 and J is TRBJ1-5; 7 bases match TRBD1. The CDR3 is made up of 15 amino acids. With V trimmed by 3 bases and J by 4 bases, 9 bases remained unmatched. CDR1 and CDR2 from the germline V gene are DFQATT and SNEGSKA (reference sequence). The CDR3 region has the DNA TGCAGTGCTAGTTTGGAGGGACAGCCAAATCAGCCCCAGCATTTT. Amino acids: CSASLEGQPNQPQHF.

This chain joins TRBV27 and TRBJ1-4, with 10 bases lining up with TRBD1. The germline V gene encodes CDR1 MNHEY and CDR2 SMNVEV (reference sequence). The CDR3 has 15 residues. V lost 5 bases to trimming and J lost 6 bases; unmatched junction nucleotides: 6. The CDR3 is CASSRDRGRDEKLFF. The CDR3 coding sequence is TGTGCCAGCAGTCGGGACAGGGGACGGGATGAAAAACTGTTTTTT.

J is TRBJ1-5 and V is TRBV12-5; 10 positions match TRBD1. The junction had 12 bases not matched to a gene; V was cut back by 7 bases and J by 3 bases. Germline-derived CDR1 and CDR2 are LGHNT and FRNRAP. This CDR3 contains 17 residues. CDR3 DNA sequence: TGTGCTAGTGCTCTGCCGGGACAGGGGCCCTTCAATCAGCCCCAGCATTTT. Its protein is CASALPGQGPFNQPQHF.

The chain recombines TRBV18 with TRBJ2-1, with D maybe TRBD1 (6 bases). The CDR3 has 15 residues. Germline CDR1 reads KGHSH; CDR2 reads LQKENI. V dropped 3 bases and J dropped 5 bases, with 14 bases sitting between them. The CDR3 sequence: CASSPGLNRDNEQFF. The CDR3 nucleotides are TGTGCCAGCTCACCCGGGTTGAACAGGGACAATGAGCAGTTCTTC.

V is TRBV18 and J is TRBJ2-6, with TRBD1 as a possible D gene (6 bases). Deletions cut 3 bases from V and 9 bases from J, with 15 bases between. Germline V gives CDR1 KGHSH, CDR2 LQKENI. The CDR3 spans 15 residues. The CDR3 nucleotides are TGTGCCAGCTCACCGGACAGAACGTTTGTCAACGTCCTGACTTTC. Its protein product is CASSPDRTFVNVLTF. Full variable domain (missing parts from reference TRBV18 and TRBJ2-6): NAGVMQNPRHLVRRRGQEARLRCSPMKGHSHVYWYRQLPEEGLKFMVYLQKENIIDESGMPKERFSAEFPKEGPSILRIQQVVRGDSAAYFCASSPDRTFVNVLTFGAGSRLTVL.

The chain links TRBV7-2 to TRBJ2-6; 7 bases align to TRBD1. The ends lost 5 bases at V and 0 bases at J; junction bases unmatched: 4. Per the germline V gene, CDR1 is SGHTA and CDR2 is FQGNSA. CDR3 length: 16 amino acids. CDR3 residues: CASSPQGVSGANVLTF. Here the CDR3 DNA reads TGTGCCAGCAGCCCCCAGGGGGTCTCTGGGGCCAACGTCCTGACTTTC.

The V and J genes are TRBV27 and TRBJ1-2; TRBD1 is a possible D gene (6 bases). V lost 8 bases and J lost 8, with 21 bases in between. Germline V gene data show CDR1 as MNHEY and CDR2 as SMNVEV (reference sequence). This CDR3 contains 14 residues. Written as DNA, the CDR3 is TGTGCCAGCGCTACCTCACAGGGCGACGGCGGCTACACCTTC. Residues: CASATSQGDGGYTF.

CDR3 amino acids: CASSETSGDPEAFF. The CDR3 DNA sequence: TGTGCCAGCAGTGAAACGTCAGGGGACCCTGAAGCTTTCTTT. This rearrangement joins TRBV28 to TRBJ1-1, with D possibly TRBD1 on 6 matching bases. The germline gives CDR1 MDHEN, CDR2 SYDVKM. The length of the CDR3 is 14 residues. V was shortened by 5 bases and J by 6 bases, with 16 bases between the two germline ends.